This T cell receptor beta chain was recovered during a study of OX40 agonist ivuxolimab in advanced cancers. As for the study in general: Previous treatment with anti-PD-1, anti-PD-L1 or anti-CTLA-4 therapy was allowed; about 37% had received some.

Libraries were prepared by immunoSEQ multiplex PCR; TCRdb keeps only in-frame clonotypes and omits some of them. The table has under 100,000 clones, about nine tenths seen once; the top ten hold more than 9.5%. Blood sampling was done at baseline, cycle 4 day 1, and cycle 7 day 1. Trimming took 6 bases from V and 5 from J, leaving 17 bases between them. The germline CDR1 and CDR2 sequences are SGHDT and YYEEEE. This CDR3 comprises 14 residues. The sequencing used CD4+ or CD8+ T cells sorted from blood, collected in a trial of the OX40 agonist ivuxolimab. The chain has TRBV5-6 and TRBJ2-5; D unclear. The clonotype comes from an adult with an advanced solid tumor such as melanoma, head and neck, liver or kidney cancer. Here the CDR3 reads CASTPHPSRETQYF. The DNA for the CDR3 is TGTGCCAGCACCCCCCACCCCTCTCGGGAGACCCAGTACTTC. The full variable domain, completed using reference TRBV5-6 and TRBJ2-5, is DAGVTQSPTHLIKTRGQQVTLRCSPKSGHDTVSWYQQALGQGPQFIFQYYEEEERQRGNFPDRFSGHQFPNYSSELNVNALLLGDSALYLCASTPHPSRETQYFGPGTRLLVL.